This passage covers 10 T cell receptor beta chains from one sample sequenced in a study of cytomegalovirus exposure and HLA in healthy donors. Sequencing used immunoSEQ multiplex PCR; TCRdb keeps in-frame clones, though not all of them. Seen here are under 140,000 clones, around 87% observed once, and the top ten hold roughly 1.4%. Material for sequencing was PBMCs. All receptors derive from a woman aged 25 to 39 in good health and CMV-seropositive.

The rearrangement uses TRBV10-2 and TRBJ2-5, with D maybe TRBD1 (5 bases). V shed 3 bases and J shed 4 bases, with 12 bases lying between them. CDR3 length: 14 amino acids. Germline V gene lookup returns CDR1 WSHSY and CDR2 SAAADI. DNA for the CDR3: TGCGCCAGCAGTGATAAGGCTAGGGGAGAGACCCAGTACTTC. Its translation: CASSDKARGETQYF.

The V gene is TRBV5-1, the J gene TRBJ2-7; TRBD1 is a possible D gene (6 bases). Germline assignment: CDR1 SGHRS and CDR2 YFSETQ. CDR3 length: 14 residues. V lost 0 bases and J 5 bases, leaving 12 bases between the germline ends. The chain's CDR3 is CASSLVGTTNEQYF. CDR3 bases: TGCGCCAGCAGCTTGGTGGGGACAACCAACGAGCAGTACTTC.

This clone has ten or more counts. The rearrangement links TRBV2 to TRBJ2-3, with 13 bases that match TRBD2. The CDR3 has 16 residues. The V and J ends lost 5 bases and 6 bases, in that order; junction bases with no gene match: 8. Germline V gene lookup returns CDR1 SNHLY and CDR2 FYNNEI. The CDR3 DNA reads TGTGCCAGCAGTTTTACTAGCGGGAGGGCCTTTGATACGCAGTATTTT. This sequence encodes CASSFTSGRAFDTQYF.

The V gene is TRBV20-1, the J gene TRBJ2-7; possible D gene TRBD1, 6 bases. Trimming removed 6 bases at V and 2 bases at J, with 8 bases between. CDR1 and CDR2 (germline): DFQATT, SNEGSKA (reference sequence). This CDR3 is 11 amino acids long. The CDR3 DNA reads as TGCAGTGCCGGACAGACCTACGAGCAGTACTTC. The encoded protein is CSAGQTYEQYF.

This chain connects TRBV19 to TRBJ2-2, with TRBD1 matching 10 bases. V lost 4 bases, J lost 2 bases, and 4 bases stayed unmatched. The CDR3 length is 16 residues. Per germline, CDR1 LNHDA and CDR2 SQIVND (reference sequence). CDR3 DNA: TGTGCCAGTAGTAAGGGGACAGGGGTTAACACCGGGGAGCTGTTTTTT. Its protein product is CASSKGTGVNTGELFF. Drawing the rest from reference TRBV19 and TRBJ2-2, the complete variable domain is DGGITQSPKYLFRKEGQNVTLSCEQNLNHDAMYWYRQDPGQGLRLIYYSQIVNDFQKGDIAEGYSVSREKKESFPLTVTSAQKNPTAFYLCASSKGTGVNTGELFFGEGSRLTVL.

The chain couples TRBV7-2 to TRBJ1-2, with 9 bases fitting TRBD1. CDR3 size: 14 residues. V lost 5 bases and J lost 4; bases outside the gene matches: 5. In germline, CDR1 is SGHTA, CDR2 FQGNSA. This chain's CDR3 is CASSAQGAGYGYTF. The CDR3 coding sequence is TGTGCCAGCAGCGCACAGGGGGCTGGCTATGGCTACACCTTC.

Worth noting for this clone: A junction end diverges from the germline sequence, so it may reflect a read error. This chain links TRBV18 with TRBJ2-2, with 11 bases that match TRBD2. CDR1 is KGHSH and CDR2 is LQKENI in the germline V gene. This CDR3 comprises 15 residues. The CDR3 DNA is TGTGCCAGCTCACCACGACTAGCGGGAACCGGGAAGCTGTTTTTT. It specifies CASSPRLAGTGKLFF.

The chain is built from TRBV7-3 and TRBJ2-3; 9 nucleotides agree with TRBD2. From germline, CDR1 is SGHTA and CDR2 FQGTGA. CDR3 length: 14 residues. The trim removed 5 bases at V and 4 bases at J, leaving 4 bases unmatched. CDR3 protein: CASSAGLAPDTQYF. CDR3 in DNA: TGTGCCAGCAGCGCGGGACTAGCACCAGATACGCAGTATTTT.

V usage is TRBV4-2 and J usage is TRBJ2-7, with TRBD2 identical over 9 bases. After removal of 4 bases from V and 5 bases from J, the junction contained 6 bases not matched to a gene. Germline V gene sequence: CDR1 LGHNA, CDR2 YNFKEQ. There are 14 residues in the CDR3. The CDR3 coding sequence is TGTGCCAGCAGCCCCTTAGCGGGAGCGGACGAGCAGTACTTC. Its protein is CASSPLAGADEQYF.

This chain uses TRBV5-4 with TRBJ2-2; 8 nucleotides match TRBD1. The CDR3 is made up of 15 amino acids. Looked up from germline, CDR1 is SGHNT and CDR2 is YYREEE (reference sequence). The V and J ends lost 4 bases and 1 base, in that order; junction bases with no gene match: 3. DNA for the CDR3: TGTGCCAGCAGCCCCGGGACAGGGAACACCGGGGAGCTGTTTTTT. It codes for CASSPGTGNTGELFF.